Listed below are T cell receptor beta chains from one sample, sequenced in a study of siplizumab effects on memory and regulatory T cells. Measured with immunoSEQ multiplex PCR; TCRdb has only the in-frame clones, and not every one. Of about 50,000 clones in the sample, over 90% were seen once. Material: CD8+ T cells sorted from blood. The receptors originated from a human donor in good health. The CDR3 runs from the conserved cysteine through the conserved F or W. A D gene is named only where the DNA matches it firmly. The size entry is marked missing in some rows and otherwise reads once, few, many or a size class.

CDR3aa,CDR3nt,abundance,d_gene,v_gene,j_gene
CASTTGTRSYEQYF,TGTGCCAGCACGACCGGGACTAGGTCCTACGAGCAGTACTTC,-,TRBD2,TRBV25-1,TRBJ2-7
CAISHGIYEQYF,TGTGCCATCAGCCATGGAATCTACGAGCAGTACTTC,-,-,TRBV10-3,TRBJ2-7
CASSSSGLEFHEQFF,-,-,-,TRBV27,TRBJ2-1
CATVQGWRVNTEAFF,TGTGCCACCGTACAGGGTTGGAGGGTGAACACTGAAGCTTTCTTT,once,-,TRBV28,TRBJ1-1
CSASQTNEQFF,TGCAGTGCTAGTCAGACTAATGAGCAGTTCTTC,once,-,TRBV20-1,TRBJ2-1
CASSLYQGHLLETFF,TGTGCCAGCAGCTTATATCAGGGTCACCTTCTCGAAACTTTCTTT,-,-,TRBV7-9,TRBJ1-1
CASSSLGGTYNEQFF,TGTGCCAGCAGCTCCCTAGGCGGAACCTACAATGAGCAGTTCTTC,-,-,TRBV7-9,TRBJ2-1
CASSDETSGLNEQFF,TGTGCCAGCAGTGACGAGACTAGCGGCCTCAATGAGCAGTTCTTC,-,TRBD2,TRBV6-4,TRBJ2-1
CASSDWPTSGVGETQYF,TGTGCCAGCAGTGATTGGCCCACTAGCGGGGTCGGAGAGACCCAGTACTTC,-,TRBD2,TRBV2,TRBJ2-5
CASSLDRLAGGPHNEQFF,TGTGCCAGCAGCTTGGACAGGCTAGCGGGAGGGCCCCACAATGAGCAGTTCTTC,-,TRBD2,TRBV5-6,TRBJ2-1
CASSEGWETQYF,TGTGCCAGCAGTGAAGGGTGGGAGACCCAGTACTTC,few,-,TRBV6-1,TRBJ2-5
CASHKVGQTNTGELFF,TGTGCCAGCCACAAGGTCGGACAGACTAACACCGGGGAGCTGTTTTTT,few,-,TRBV7-6,TRBJ2-2
CASSPGTAYEQYF,TGCGCCAGCAGCCCCGGGACAGCGTACGAGCAGTACTTC,-,TRBD1,TRBV5-1,TRBJ2-7
CAWRGTGSYEQYF,TGTGCCTGGAGAGGGACAGGTTCGTACGAGCAGTACTTC,-,TRBD1,TRBV30,TRBJ2-7
CASRGTGYNEQFF,TGCGCCAGCAGAGGGACAGGTTACAATGAGCAGTTCTTC,once,TRBD1,TRBV5-1,TRBJ2-1
CASSLGWEGVRYYGYTF,TGCGCCAGCAGCTTGGGATGGGAGGGGGTTCGCTACTATGGCTACACCTTC,-,-,TRBV5-1,TRBJ1-2
CASSGHYIAEGGAKNIQYF,TGTGCCAGCAGCGGCCACTATATAGCGGAGGGGGGGGCCAAAAACATTCAGTACTTC,-,-,TRBV2,TRBJ2-4
CAWTRGRSYNEQFF,TGTGCCTGGACGCGAGGGAGGTCCTACAATGAGCAGTTCTTC,-,-,TRBV30,TRBJ2-1
CASSEGDTGELFF,TGTGCCAGCAGTGAGGGGGACACCGGGGAGCTGTTTTTT,-,-,TRBV6-4,TRBJ2-2
CASSLGFVLVF,TGTGCCAGCAGCTTAGGGTTCGTTTTGGTCTTC,-,-,TRBV7-9,TRBJ2-4
CASSDQSSYNSPLHF,TGCGCCAGCAGTGACCAGAGCTCCTATAATTCACCCCTCCACTTT,-,-,TRBV10-2,TRBJ1-6
CASSLAFPGEQGGNTGNTIYF,TGCGCCAGCAGCTTGGCGTTCCCGGGCGAACAGGGGGGGAATACTGGAAACACCATATATTTT,-,TRBD1,TRBV5-1,TRBJ1-3
CSVEGRTFEAFF,TGCAGCGTTGAAGGCCGGACGTTCGAAGCTTTCTTT,-,-,TRBV29-1,TRBJ1-1
CASSSLQRGFPGEAFF,TGTGCCAGCAGTTCGCTACAAAGGGGATTTCCCGGTGAAGCTTTCTTT,-,-,TRBV27,TRBJ1-1
CAIGGYEQYF,TGTGCCATCGGCGGCTACGAGCAGTACTTC,-,-,TRBV10-3,TRBJ2-7
CASSYELNTEAFF,TGTGCCAGCAGTTACGAATTGAACACTGAAGCTTTCTTT,few,-,TRBV6-5,TRBJ1-1
CASSLGQPYEQYF,TGTGCCAGCAGCTTAGGACAGCCCTACGAGCAGTACTTC,-,-,TRBV7-2,TRBJ2-7
CASSKPARGSYNEQFF,TGTGCCAGCAGCAAACCCGCCCGAGGGAGCTACAATGAGCAGTTCTTC,-,-,TRBV21-1,TRBJ2-1
CASSDPSNQPQHF,TGTGCCAGCAGTGATCCCAGCAATCAGCCCCAGCATTTT,-,-,TRBV2,TRBJ1-5
CASAPGGEQFF,TGTGCCAGCGCCCCGGGGGGTGAGCAGTTCTTC,-,TRBD2,TRBV7-9,TRBJ2-1
CASSLIAGSYEQYF,TGTGCCAGCAGCCTAATAGCGGGATCCTACGAGCAGTACTTC,-,TRBD2,TRBV7-8,TRBJ2-7
CASSYSDGPNEKLFF,TGTGCCAGCAGTTACTCGGACGGCCCTAATGAAAAACTGTTTTTT,-,-,TRBV6-5,TRBJ1-4